One sample yielded the 27 T cell receptor beta chains listed below, sequenced in a study of control samples from healthy donors and cancer patients. The data were produced by immunoSEQ multiplex PCR, yet TCRdb's version contains in-frame clones alone and is incomplete. The sample holds about 120,000 clones; roughly 90% are singletons and the top ten take 40%. Sample: blood. Source of these receptors: a man aged 45-60 years in good health.

To note about this clone: The sample carries other DNA sequences with the same CDR3. The chain joins TRBV28 to TRBJ1-5, with D tentatively TRBD1 (6 bases). Trimming removed 2 bases at V and 5 bases at J, with 10 bases between. This CDR3 has 14 residues. CDR1 is MDHEN and CDR2 is SYDVKM in the germline V gene. CDR3 sequence reads: CASSLVQGHQPQHF. The CDR3 DNA is TGTGCCAGCAGTTTAGTCCAGGGGCATCAGCCCCAGCATTTT. Variable domain in full (rest from reference TRBV28 and TRBJ1-5): DVKVTQSSRYLVKRTGEKVFLECVQDMDHENMFWYRQDPGLGLRLIYFSYDVKMKEKGDIPEGYSVSREKKERFSLILESASTNQTSMYLCASSLVQGHQPQHFGDGTRLSIL.

The CDR3 DNA reads as TGTGCCAGAAGCTTGGAGGCAGGGAGCTCCTATAATTCACCCCTCCACTTT. This translates into CARSLEAGSSYNSPLHF. This chain uses TRBV5-3 with TRBJ1-6; possible D gene TRBD1, 5 bases. TRBV5-3 belongs to the ORF category, with a function that is uncertain. The CDR3 extends over 17 amino acids. Trimming stripped 0 bases from V and 0 bases from J, with 10 bases between.

The chain joins TRBV28 to TRBJ2-5, with D possibly matching TRBD1 (5 bases). CDR1 is MDHEN, CDR2 SYDVKM, per germline. V shed 9 bases and J shed 1 base, with 18 bases lying between them. This CDR3 region has 15 residues. The CDR3 reads CASAMISGSQETQYF. The CDR3 nucleotides read TGTGCCAGTGCCATGATCTCAGGGTCCCAAGAGACCCAGTACTTC.

The rearrangement links TRBV6-6 to TRBJ1-3, with D tentatively TRBD1 (6 bases). The CDR3 is 14 residues long. CDR1 MNHNY and CDR2 SVGAGI come from the germline V gene (reference sequence). Trimming removed 6 bases at V and 2 bases at J, with 11 bases between. The CDR3 DNA follows: TGTGCCAGCAGACCGACAGGAGCTGGAAACACCATATATTTT. Translation: CASRPTGAGNTIYF.

This sequence joins TRBV5-1 and TRBJ2-1; no firm D call. Germline loops: CDR1 SGHRS, CDR2 YFSETQ. The CDR3 has 12 residues. Trimming pared 5 bases from V and 6 bases from J, leaving 9 bases between. The CDR3 DNA reads TGCGCCAGCAGGTTAGATCGCAATGAGCAGTTCTTC. Its protein product is CASRLDRNEQFF.

This clone was seen more than once but under ten times. The chain combines TRBV6-5 with TRBJ1-5; D is undetermined. There are 14 residues in the CDR3. Germline lookup yields CDR1 MNHEY and CDR2 SVGAGI. Trimming removed 0 bases at V and 8 bases at J, with 11 bases between. CDR3 bases: TGTGCCAGCAGTTACTCATTGGGGAGCGAGCCCCAGCATTTT. Its translation: CASSYSLGSEPQHF.

This rearrangement joins TRBV5-1 to TRBJ2-7; D gene ambiguous. Looked up from germline, CDR1 is SGHRS and CDR2 is YFSETQ. CDR3 length: 12 amino acids. With 0 bases removed from V and 5 bases from J, the gap between germline ends came to 6 bases. CDR3 protein: CASSLERDEQYF. In DNA form, the CDR3 reads TGCGCCAGCAGCTTGGAGCGCGACGAGCAGTACTTC.

CDR3 nucleotide sequence: TGTGCCAGCAGCCACACCCAGGGGGCGTCGTACAATGAGCAGTTCTTC. Residues: CASSHTQGASYNEQFF. The gene calls are TRBV27 and TRBJ2-1, with TRBD1 identical over 8 bases. Per germline, CDR1 MNHEY and CDR2 SMNVEV (reference sequence). This CDR3 comprises 16 residues. Trimming took 6 bases from V and 4 from J; bases not matched to a gene: 11.

This clone showed up just once. The chain joins TRBV21-1 to TRBJ1-2; the listed D gene, TRBD1, was not tested against the DNA. TRBV21-1 counts as a pseudogene. The CDR3 sequence is 16 residues long. Here the CDR3 reads CASNGRERGGGYGYTF. DNA for the CDR3: TGTGCCAGCAACGGCAGGGAAAGAGGGGGCGGCTATGGCTACACCTTC.

The chain employs TRBV2 and TRBJ2-3, with D tentatively TRBD2 (5 bases). V was cut by 7 bases and J by 5 bases, with 10 bases left in between. Germline CDR1 reads SNHLY; CDR2 reads FYNNEI. The CDR3 covers 12 residues. Here the CDR3 reads CASILAGDTQYF. In DNA form, the CDR3 reads TGTGCCAGCATTCTAGCAGGAGATACGCAGTATTTT.

The V gene is TRBV10-2, the J gene TRBJ2-3; D is possibly TRBD2 (6 bases). The CDR3 consists of 16 residues. Germline V gene lookup returns CDR1 WSHSY and CDR2 SAAADI. V shed 11 bases and J shed 2 bases, with 23 bases lying between them. Here the CDR3 reads CASAGFVKAFTDTQYF. The CDR3 region has the DNA TGCGCCTCTGCGGGGTTTGTAAAGGCTTTCACAGATACGCAGTATTTT.

This clone has just one count. The chain has TRBV4-1 and TRBJ2-3, with 11 bases that match TRBD1. V lost 2 bases, J lost 6 bases, and 7 bases stayed unmatched. Per germline, CDR1 MGHRA and CDR2 YSYEKL. There are 16 residues in the CDR3. CDR3 bases: TGCGCCAGCAGCCAAATGGACAGGGGGCGCGTGGATACGCAGTATTTT. Residues: CASSQMDRGRVDTQYF.

V and J are TRBV25-1 and TRBJ1-3; TRBD1 agrees at 8 bases. CDR1 is MGHDK and CDR2 is SYGVNS in the germline V gene. The CDR3 has 18 residues. V lost 3 bases and J lost 0; bases outside the gene matches: 10. In DNA, the CDR3 is TGTGCCAGCAGTGATCCCGGACAGGGACTTAGCTCTGGAAACACCATATATTTT. Translating gives CASSDPGQGLSSGNTIYF. Drawing the rest from reference TRBV25-1 and TRBJ1-3, the complete variable domain is EADIYQTPRYLVIGTGKKITLECSQTMGHDKMYWYQQDPGMELHLIHYSYGVNSTEKGDLSSESTVSRIRTEHFPLTLESARPSHTSQYLCASSDPGQGLSSGNTIYFGEGSWLTVV.

The chain couples TRBV18 to TRBJ2-7, with unresolved D. The CDR3 is made up of 15 amino acids. The germline V gene encodes CDR1 KGHSH and CDR2 LQKENI. V was clipped by 2 bases and J by 1 base, with 12 bases between them. The CDR3 region is CASSPNERSSYEQYF. The CDR3 DNA follows: TGTGCCAGCTCACCAAACGAGCGCTCATCCTACGAGCAGTACTTC.

This clone was seen once. The chain has TRBV5-4 and TRBJ2-2; D is ambiguous. This CDR3 comprises 15 residues. The germline gives CDR1 SGHNT, CDR2 YYREEE (reference sequence). With 2 bases removed from V and 0 bases from J, the gap between germline ends came to 8 bases. CDR3 sequence: CASSLEYTNTGELFF. The CDR3 bases are TGTGCCAGCAGCTTAGAGTATACGAACACCGGGGAGCTGTTTTTT.

The chain links TRBV27 to TRBJ1-1; 7 positions match TRBD1. The CDR3 sequence is 14 residues long. Looked up from germline, CDR1 is MNHEY and CDR2 is SMNVEV (reference sequence). V shed 7 bases, J shed 5 bases, and the junction held 10 bases outside the gene matches. The CDR3 protein is CASNQQGKGTEAFF. The CDR3 DNA sequence: TGTGCCAGCAACCAACAGGGGAAGGGTACTGAAGCTTTCTTT.

This chain uses TRBV7-6 with TRBJ2-3; TRBD1 is a possible D gene (6 bases). There are 15 residues in the CDR3. Deletions cut 1 base from V and 4 bases from J, with 12 bases between. Germline CDR1 reads SGHVS; CDR2 reads FNYEAQ. The CDR3 region is CASSLEPGVADTQYF. The CDR3 DNA sequence: TGTGCCAGCAGCTTAGAGCCAGGGGTGGCAGATACGCAGTATTTT.

This clone was counted once. J is TRBJ2-7 and V is TRBV9; D is unresolved. V was clipped by 3 bases and J by 3 bases, with 7 bases between them. CDR1 is SGDLS, CDR2 YYNGEE, per germline. The CDR3 extends over 12 amino acids. The CDR3 sequence is CASSGQSYEQYF. The DNA of the CDR3 is TGTGCCAGCAGCGGCCAGAGCTACGAGCAGTACTTC.

This clone showed up just once. The rearrangement links TRBV19 to TRBJ1-1; 10 bases align to TRBD1. Trimming removed 7 bases from V and 5 bases from J; junction bases left unmatched: 7. This CDR3 has 14 amino acids. The germline gives CDR1 LNHDA, CDR2 SQIVND (reference sequence). CDR3 DNA sequence: TGTGCCAGTATTTCGACAGGGGGCAGTACTGAAGCTTTCTTT. Protein: CASISTGGSTEAFF.

The J gene is TRBJ1-4, the V gene TRBV5-6, with D uncertain. Germline lookup yields CDR1 SGHDT and CDR2 YYEEEE. CDR3 length equals 15 residues. The ends were cut back, 4 bases at V and 8 bases at J, with 18 bases in the middle. CDR3 DNA: TGTGCCAGCAGCCGCCCTCTCTCGGGAGGAGAAAAACTGTTTTTT. Encoded protein: CASSRPLSGGEKLFF.

The gene calls are TRBV5-1 and TRBJ1-3; 7 positions agree with TRBD1. V shed 4 bases and J 4 bases; nucleotides not matched to a gene: 5. There are 14 residues in the CDR3. The germline gives CDR1 SGHRS, CDR2 YFSETQ. Here the CDR3 reads CASSMTGSGNTIYF. The CDR3 nucleotides read TGCGCCAGCAGCATGACAGGGTCAGGAAACACCATATATTTT.

In this sample, this clone turned up once. The same CDR3 arises from other DNA sequences in this sample as well. The chain couples TRBV9 to TRBJ2-5; 10 bases fit TRBD2. Germline values: CDR1 SGDLS, CDR2 YYNGEE. The ends lost 2 bases at V and 4 bases at J; junction bases unmatched: 2. The CDR3 covers 14 residues. CDR3 amino acids: CASSVSGGGETQYF. CDR3 coding DNA: TGTGCCAGCAGCGTGAGCGGGGGGGGAGAGACCCAGTACTTC.

To note about this clone: Relative to the germline gene, one junction end is altered; a read error may explain this. CDR3 in amino acids: CASSYSTVGLVF. The CDR3 nucleotides read TGTGCCAGCAGTTACTCGACCGTGGGTTTGGTCTTC. This chain links TRBV6-5 with TRBJ2-1; D gene ambiguous. CDR1 MNHEY and CDR2 SVGAGI come from the germline V gene. The CDR3 is made up of 12 amino acids.

CDR3 sequence reads: CASRRSGANVLTF. The DNA for the CDR3 is TGTGCCAGCAGGCGGTCTGGGGCCAACGTCCTGACTTTC. V gene TRBV27 combines with J gene TRBJ2-6, with D unresolved. The CDR3 is 13 amino acids. The V and J ends lost 6 bases and 1 base respectively, with 4 bases between them. The germline gives CDR1 MNHEY, CDR2 SMNVEV (reference sequence).

The sample holds a few counts of this clone. The chain combines TRBV30 with TRBJ1-4; D might be TRBD1 (5 bases). Per the germline V gene, CDR1 is GTSNPN and CDR2 is SVGIG (reference sequence). This CDR3 is 11 amino acids long. V was clipped by 1 base and J by 16 bases, with 13 bases between them. The CDR3 here is CAWSADNMRFF. The CDR3 nucleotides read TGTGCCTGGAGTGCGGACAATATGAGGTTTTTT.

For this clone: The sample has other DNA sequences that encode this CDR3 too. The V gene is TRBV6-5, the J gene TRBJ1-1; no definite D call. The CDR3 runs to 15 residues. Germline V gives CDR1 MNHEY, CDR2 SVGAGI. The V gene lost 0 bases and the J gene lost 0 bases, with 8 bases spanning the gap. Here the CDR3 reads CASSYSAVMNTEAFF. The CDR3 DNA follows: TGTGCCAGCAGTTACTCCGCAGTGATGAACACTGAAGCTTTCTTT.

The rearrangement links TRBV5-1 to TRBJ1-2; the D gene is possibly TRBD1 (5 bases). Germline V gene sequence: CDR1 SGHRS, CDR2 YFSETQ. V shed 1 base and J shed 5 bases, with 15 bases lying between them. This CDR3 has 15 amino acids. This CDR3 is CASSLIGGTSYGYTF. CDR3 coding DNA: TGCGCCAGCAGCTTGATTGGGGGAACCTCTTATGGCTACACCTTC.